Listed here is a single TCR beta chain. Its antigen remains unidentified. This specimen comes from a study of blood T cells in healthy people across ages. Study-level findings and limits: Since the PBMCs were unsorted, naive and antigen-experienced cells could not be conclusively compared.

A J-beta primer mix and a sample-barcoded 5' primer were used in a second PCR of about 7 to 12 cycles. MiXCR, run by TCRdb on the 5' RACE reads, gives a single entry per CDR3 protein. The table records about 970,000 distinct CDR3 sequences, 51% of them present only once. This clonotype originated in a woman aged 60-75 years in good health. The source material was blood.

In DNA, the CDR3 is TGTGCCAGCAGCGCAAACGTGCACTACGAGCAGTACTTC. Protein: CASSANVHYEQYF. The chain carries TRBV6-1 and TRBJ2-7; no firm D call. The CDR3 is 13 residues long. Trimming took 6 bases from V and 3 from J, leaving 12 bases between them. Germline V gene data show CDR1 as MNHNS and CDR2 as SASEGT.